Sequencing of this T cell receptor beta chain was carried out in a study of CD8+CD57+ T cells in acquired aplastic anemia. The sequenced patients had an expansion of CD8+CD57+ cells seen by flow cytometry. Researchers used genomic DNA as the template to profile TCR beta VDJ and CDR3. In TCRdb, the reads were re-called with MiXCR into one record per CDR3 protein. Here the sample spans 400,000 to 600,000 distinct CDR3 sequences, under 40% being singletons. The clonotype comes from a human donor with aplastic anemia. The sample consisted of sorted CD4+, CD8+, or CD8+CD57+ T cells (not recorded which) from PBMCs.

The CDR3 nucleotides read TGTGCCAGCCGCGATTCGGGAACACAGATCTATGGCTACACCTTC. It encodes CASRDSGTQIYGYTF. The rearrangement links TRBV25-1 to TRBJ1-2, with D unclear. The CDR3 has 15 residues. Germline CDR1 reads MGHDK; CDR2 reads SYGVNS. V was shortened by 8 bases and J by 4 bases, with 20 bases between the two germline ends.